This TCR beta chain was sequenced for a study of cytomegalovirus exposure and HLA in healthy donors. Overall study results and limits: Among immune exposure information, only CMV serostatus was available. For most TCR beta V segments, an earlier analysis put the productive rate at about 90% or about 30% of the time.

Regarding this clone: Its antigen is unknown.

With 3 bases removed from V and 7 bases from J, the gap between germline ends came to 6 bases. Germline V lookup: CDR1 MDHEN, CDR2 SYDVKM. The CDR3 runs 11 residues. Vbeta (60) and Jbeta (13) primers were used in the PCR. Original data processing: A later analysis counted 65 million to 90 million unique TCR beta chains, some 10 million shared. The table came from immunoSEQ multiplex PCR; TCRdb's copy has only in-frame clones and leaves some out. The V and J calls and the clone size are those of that table, but D and trimming were determined from the DNA. The sample contains more than 90,000 clones, 78% of which appear only once.

V gene TRBV28 combines with J gene TRBJ1-1; D gene ambiguous. Specimen: PBMCs. The sequence derives from a woman in her sixties in good health and CMV-seronegative. The CDR3 loop reads CASSFNGEAFF. CDR3 nucleotide sequence: TGTGCCAGCAGTTTTAACGGTGAAGCTTTCTTT.